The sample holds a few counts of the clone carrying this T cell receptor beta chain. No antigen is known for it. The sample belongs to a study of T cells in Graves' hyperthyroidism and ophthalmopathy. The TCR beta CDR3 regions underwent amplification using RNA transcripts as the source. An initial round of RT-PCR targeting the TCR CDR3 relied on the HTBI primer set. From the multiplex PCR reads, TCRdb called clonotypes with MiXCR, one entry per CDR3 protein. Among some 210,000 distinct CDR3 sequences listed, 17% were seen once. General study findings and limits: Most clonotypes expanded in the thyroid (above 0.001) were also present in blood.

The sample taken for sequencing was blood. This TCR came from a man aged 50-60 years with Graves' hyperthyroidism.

CDR3 amino acids: CASSLVGTASSYNSPLHF. In DNA form, the CDR3 reads TGCGCCAGCAGCTTGGTGGGGACAGCCAGCTCCTATAATTCACCCCTCCACTTT. This rearrangement joins TRBV5-1 to TRBJ1-6, with TRBD1 matching 7 bases. The J segment lost 0 bases and the V segment lost 0 bases, leaving 6 bases of the junction unmatched. The germline V gene encodes CDR1 SGHRS and CDR2 YFSETQ. The CDR3 is 18 amino acids. Based on the CDR3 plus reference TRBV5-1 and TRBJ1-6, the full variable domain is KAGVTQTPRYLIKTRGQQVTLSCSPISGHRSVSWYQQTPGQGLQFLFEYFSETQRNKGNFPGRFSGRQFSNSRSEMNVSTLELGDSALYLCASSLVGTASSYNSPLHFGNGTRLTVT.